Below are 19 T cell receptor beta chains sequenced from a single sample in a study of T cell clonality in common variable immunodeficiency. Study observations and caveats: Reportedly, TCR beta sequences from common variable immunodeficiency showed fewer deletions and N-nucleotide insertions.

Which antigens these TCRs recognize remains unknown. The assay was immunoSEQ multiplex PCR, and TCRdb's table has in-frame clones only and misses some. Singletons are absent from the sample, which has 25,000 to 30,000 clones. The sequenced sample consisted of peripheral blood mononuclear cells. These TCRs come from a human donor with common variable immunodeficiency.

On this clone: The read halts 3 residues ahead of the CDR3 end, with the missing end drawn from the germline J gene. The chain uses TRBV7-9 and TRBJ1-6; TRBD1 might be the D (6 bases). Germline-derived CDR1 and CDR2 are SEHNR and FQNEAQ (reference sequence). The CDR3 length is 15 residues. Trimming took off 5 bases at V and 7 bases at J, with 15 bases between the two ends. CDR3: CASSPSGVVNSPLHF. CDR3 DNA, as far as it was read: TGTGCCAGCAGCCCCTCAGGGGTCGTCAATTCACCC.

To note about this clone: Read data end 3 residues before the CDR3 end; the end is taken from the germline J gene. The V call is TRBV30, the J call TRBJ2-7, with D unresolved. This CDR3 contains 12 residues. V lost 2 bases and J lost 3, with 8 bases in between. Germline CDR1 reads GTSNPN; CDR2 reads SVGIG (reference sequence). The CDR3 bases that were read are TGTGCCTGGAGTACCTCGGTCTACGAG. Translated, it gives CAWSTSVYE. The CDR3, in full, reads CAWSTSVYEQYF.

This clone was recorded a few times. The read comes to an end 3 residues before the CDR3 does, leaving the germline J gene to fill in the end. The rearrangement uses TRBV7-9 and TRBJ1-4; D gene ambiguous. CDR1 and CDR2 from the germline V gene are SEHNR and FQNEAQ (reference sequence). CDR3 length: 14 amino acids. Trimming cost V 2 bases and J 8 bases, with 12 bases left between them. This CDR3 reads CASSLSGNKEKLFF. The DNA read from the CDR3 is TGTGCCAGCAGCTTAAGCGGGAATAAGGAAAAA.

This clone was picked up a small number of times. The CDR3 end falls 3 residues outside the read, so it is completed with the germline J gene. The chain employs TRBV2 and TRBJ2-2; possibly TRBD2 for D (6 bases). Germline loops: CDR1 SNHLY, CDR2 FYNNEI. Trimming removed 5 bases from V and 0 bases from J, with 10 bases in between. The CDR3 covers 15 residues. The sequenced CDR3 bases are TGTGCCAGCAGTCCCCGGAGGGCGAACACCGGGGAG. Amino acids: CASSPRRANTGE. The CDR3 as a whole reads CASSPRRANTGELFF. The entire variable domain, with the rest obtained from reference TRBV2 and TRBJ2-2, is as follows: EPEVTQTPSHQVTQMGQEVILRCVPISNHLYFYWYRQILGQKVEFLVSFYNNEISEKSEIFDDQFSVERPDGSNFTLKIRSTKLEDSAMYFCASSPRRANTGELFFGEGSRLTVL.

This clone has a handful of counts. Read sequence stops 3 residues before the CDR3 end, and the germline J gene provides the missing end. This rearrangement joins TRBV29-1 to TRBJ1-2, with D unclear. The CDR3 covers 13 residues. Trimming removed 7 bases at V and 3 bases at J, with 15 bases between. Germline V gene data show CDR1 as SQVTM and CDR2 as ANQGSEA. Incomplete CDR3 DNA: TGCAGCGCGCGGACGGGGAATGACTATGGC. Translation gives CSARTGNDYG. Given in full, the CDR3 is CSARTGNDYGYTF.

There are many counts of this clone. With the read ending 3 residues before the CDR3 end, the germline J gene is used to fill in that end. This chain joins TRBV14 and TRBJ2-5; tentative D call: TRBD1 (7 bases). The germline V gene encodes CDR1 SGHDN and CDR2 FVKESK. The CDR3 length is 17 residues. Trimming took off 3 bases at V and 7 bases at J, with 24 bases between the two ends. The sequenced CDR3 bases are TGTGCCAGCAGCCAGGGGGGACAGTTACGTCGTGTACCGACC. It translates to CASSQGGQLRRVPT. The whole CDR3 sequence reads CASSQGGQLRRVPTQYF.

A few counts support this clone. One end of the junction fails to match germline, which may point to a read error. The read ends 3 residues early relative to the CDR3; the germline J gene fills the gap. The chain links TRBV6-1 to TRBJ1-1; 9 bases are a match to TRBD1. Germline CDR1 reads MNHNS; CDR2 reads SASEGT. The CDR3 has 16 amino acids. CDR3: CASSKAGTGSLAEAFF. CDR3 bases read: TGTGCCAGCAGTAAAGCCGGGACAGGGTCGTTGGCTGAA.

This clone was recorded many times. Read data end 3 residues before the CDR3 end; the end is taken from the germline J gene. The chain links TRBV30 to TRBJ1-1; 8 bases map to TRBD1. The junction had 3 bases not matched to a gene; V was cut back by 2 bases and J by 7 bases. This CDR3 has 12 residues. Germline V gene data show CDR1 as GTSNPN and CDR2 as SVGIG (reference sequence). CDR3 DNA, as far as it was read: TGTGCCTGGAGTCCGGGACAGGTTGAA. Protein sequence: CAWSPGQVE. The complete CDR3 reads CAWSPGQVEAFF. Together with reference TRBV30 and TRBJ1-1, the CDR3 gives the full variable domain: SQTIHQWPATLVQPVGSPLSLECTVEGTSNPNLYWYRQAAGRGLQLLFYSVGIGQISSEVPQNLSASRPQDRQFILSSKKLLLSDSGFYLCAWSPGQVEAFFGQGTRLTVV.

To note about this clone: Coverage ceases 3 residues before the CDR3 finishes, and the germline J gene fills in the end. The chain joins TRBV7-2 to TRBJ2-3; D remains unclear. The CDR3 covers 11 residues. Germline V lookup: CDR1 SGHTA, CDR2 FQGNSA. V lost 4 bases and J lost 7, with 6 bases in between. The CDR3 sequence: CASSSVYTQYF. The CDR3 DNA, read in part, is TGTGCCAGCAGCTCCGTATATACG.

This clone was observed many times. With the read ending 3 residues before the CDR3 end, the germline J gene is used to fill in that end. This rearrangement joins TRBV27 to TRBJ1-1; the D is unclear. Germline values: CDR1 MNHEY, CDR2 SMNVEV (reference sequence). V was shortened by 2 bases and J by 6 bases, with 13 bases between the two germline ends. CDR3 length: 14 amino acids. CDR3 amino acids: CASSLPPGYAEAFF. The part of the CDR3 DNA that was read is TGTGCCAGCAGTTTACCACCGGGGTACGCTGAA.

As concerns this clone: The CDR3 is cut off 3 residues early in the read; its end comes from the germline J gene. The gene calls are TRBV10-2 and TRBJ2-7; no reliable D call. V lost 6 bases to trimming and J lost 0 bases, with 12 bases between them. The CDR3 consists of 14 residues. The germline V gene encodes CDR1 WSHSY and CDR2 SAAADI. The CDR3 reads CASRPLINSYEQYF. CDR3 bases read: TGCGCCAGCAGACCACTTATTAACTCCTACGAG.

In regard to this clone: The read terminates 3 residues before the CDR3 end, so the remaining end is supplied by the germline J gene. This rearrangement joins TRBV6-1 to TRBJ2-1; TRBD2 agrees at 7 bases. The germline CDR1 and CDR2 sequences are MNHNS and SASEGT. After removal of 2 bases from V and 0 bases from J, the junction contained 1 base not matched to a gene. The CDR3 loop spans 15 amino acids. CDR3 amino acids: CASSESGNSYNEQFF. The DNA read from the CDR3 is TGTGCCAGCAGTGAAAGCGGGAACTCCTACAATGAG.

This clone was found many times. Read data end 3 residues before the CDR3 end; the end is taken from the germline J gene. This chain connects TRBV5-1 to TRBJ2-5; no definite D call. CDR3 length: 13 residues. From germline, CDR1 is SGHRS and CDR2 YFSETQ. Trimming stripped 5 bases from V and 0 bases from J, with 8 bases between. The CDR3 here is CASSWSDQETQYF. CDR3 DNA, as far as it was read: TGCGCCAGCAGTTGGAGCGACCAAGAGACC.

This clone was observed a few times. The missing CDR3 end, 3 residues past where the read stops, is filled in from the germline J gene. V gene TRBV19 combines with J gene TRBJ2-2, with 8 bases lining up with TRBD1. The CDR3 consists of 14 residues. The V and J ends lost 7 bases and 6 bases, in that order; junction bases with no gene match: 7. Germline V gene data show CDR1 as LNHDA and CDR2 as SQIVND (reference sequence). CDR3 bases read: TGTGCCAGTAACGGACAGGGACGGCCCGGGGAG. This translates into CASNGQGRPGE. The CDR3 in its entirety is CASNGQGRPGELFF. Based on the CDR3 plus reference TRBV19 and TRBJ2-2, the full variable domain is DGGITQSPKYLFRKEGQNVTLSCEQNLNHDAMYWYRQDPGQGLRLIYYSQIVNDFQKGDIAEGYSVSREKKESFPLTVTSAQKNPTAFYLCASNGQGRPGELFFGEGSRLTVL.

The covered CDR3 bases are TGTGCCAGCAGCTTGGGACAACCCTACGAG. This translates into CASSLGQPYE. The complete CDR3 sequence is CASSLGQPYEQYF. The chain links TRBV7-3 to TRBJ2-7; D might be TRBD1 (6 bases). The read gets to within 3 residues of the CDR3 end, and the germline J gene fills in the rest. CDR3 length: 13 residues. V was trimmed by 3 bases and J by 2 bases, leaving 8 bases between them. Germline V CDR1 and CDR2: SGHTA, FQGTGA.

This clone was detected ten times or more. The read comes to an end 3 residues before the CDR3 does, leaving the germline J gene to fill in the end. The chain carries TRBV5-1 and TRBJ1-1, with D perhaps TRBD1 (5 bases). The V end was cut by 0 bases, the J end by 4 bases, with 16 bases between. The CDR3 contains 16 residues. Germline CDR1 reads SGHRS; CDR2 reads YFSETQ. CDR3 DNA, as far as it was read: TGCGCCAGCAGCTTGGCTGGGGCCTCCGAGGGCACTGAA. This encodes CASSLAGASEGTE. The entire CDR3 reads CASSLAGASEGTEAFF. Full variable domain (outside the CDR3, taken from reference TRBV5-1 and TRBJ1-1): KAGVTQTPRYLIKTRGQQVTLSCSPISGHRSVSWYQQTPGQGLQFLFEYFSETQRNKGNFPGRFSGRQFSNSRSEMNVSTLELGDSALYLCASSLAGASEGTEAFFGQGTRLTVV.

The CDR3 reads CASSFTAGASTDTQYF. The part of the CDR3 DNA that was read is TGCGCCAGCAGCTTTACAGCGGGAGCTAGCACAGATACG. The chain employs TRBV5-1 and TRBJ2-3; 8 bases agree with TRBD2. The read gets to within 3 residues of the CDR3 end, and the germline J gene fills in the rest. J gave up 0 bases and V 2 bases, and 5 bases lay outside the gene matches. The CDR3 spans 16 residues. Germline values: CDR1 SGHRS, CDR2 YFSETQ.

This clone was counted only a few times. The read falls 3 residues short of the CDR3 end, and the missing part is taken from the germline J gene. The chain recombines TRBV19 with TRBJ1-1; 10 nucleotides line up with TRBD1. This CDR3 is built from 16 residues. Trimming at V came to 1 base and at J to 5 bases, leaving 7 bases not matched to a gene. Germline V CDR1 and CDR2: LNHDA, SQIVND (reference sequence). The part of the CDR3 DNA that was read is TGTGCCAGTAGTATAGGGGGACAGGGGCGCCGGACTGAA. It codes for CASSIGGQGRRTE. The CDR3 as a whole reads CASSIGGQGRRTEAFF.

Of note for this clone: The read ends 3 residues before the CDR3 terminus; that terminus is restored from the germline J gene. The J gene is TRBJ2-7, the V gene TRBV4-2; possibly TRBD1 for D (6 bases). The CDR3 totals 15 residues. V was cut by 4 bases and J by 3 bases, with 16 bases left in between. Germline V gene data show CDR1 as LGHNA and CDR2 as YNFKEQ. CDR3 sequence reads: CASSPGHRVGYEQYF. CDR3 bases read: TGTGCCAGCAGCCCAGGGCACAGGGTAGGCTACGAG.